The 24 T cell receptor beta chains in this list originate from one sample, sequenced in a study of shared clonotypes between healthy human individuals. Profiled with immunoSEQ multiplex PCR; TCRdb holds only in-frame clones, not every one. Found here are about 600,000 clones, about 97% of them singletons; the top ten hold 0.055% to 0.07%. Sequencing was done on a sample of naive CD4+ T cells sorted from blood. Subset reported: CD45RA+ positively selected. These receptors were taken from a woman in her twenties or thirties in good health.

V usage is TRBV10-3 and J usage is TRBJ1-4; possible D gene TRBD1, 6 bases. The CDR3 is 15 amino acids. Looked up from germline, CDR1 is ENHRY and CDR2 is SYGVKD. V lost 0 bases to trimming and J lost 7 bases, with 12 bases between them. The CDR3 is CAISESQGKGEKLFF. The CDR3 DNA sequence: TGTGCCATCAGTGAGTCACAGGGAAAGGGTGAAAAACTGTTTTTT.

The chain couples TRBV7-9 to TRBJ1-2; D is uncertain. The V gene lost 0 bases and the J gene lost 1 base, with 12 bases spanning the gap. Germline V gene sequence: CDR1 SEHNR, CDR2 FQNEAQ (reference sequence). There are 16 residues in the CDR3. The CDR3 DNA is TGTGCCAGCAGCTTAGCTCCGCTAAAAGTTAACTATGGCTACACCTTC. Encoded protein: CASSLAPLKVNYGYTF.

V gene TRBV5-1 combines with J gene TRBJ2-7, with TRBD2 matching 11 bases. This CDR3 region has 17 residues. From germline, CDR1 is SGHRS and CDR2 YFSETQ. V lost 2 bases, J lost 3 bases, and 10 bases stayed unmatched. CDR3 nucleotides: TGCGCCAGCAGCTTCGCCCAGACTAGCGGGATAATCTACGAGCAGTACTTC. This gives the protein CASSFAQTSGIIYEQYF.

J is TRBJ2-1 and V is TRBV7-3; weak D call: TRBD2 (5 bases). Germline loops: CDR1 SGHTA, CDR2 FQGTGA. Trimming removed 0 bases from V and 6 bases from J, with 15 bases in between. CDR3 size: 16 residues. The CDR3 DNA is TGTGCCAGCAGCTTAACTAGCGAGGGCCTCCTCAATGAGCAGTTCTTC. It is translated as CASSLTSEGLLNEQFF. The complete variable domain, with remaining parts taken from reference TRBV7-3 and TRBJ2-1, reads GAGVSQTPSNKVTEKGKYVELRCDPISGHTALYWYRQSLGQGPEFLIYFQGTGAADDSGLPNDRFFAVRPEGSVSTLKIQRTERGDSAVYLCASSLTSEGLLNEQFFGPGTRLTVL.

The V gene is TRBV7-8, the J gene TRBJ2-7; 7 bases are a match to TRBD1. Germline values: CDR1 SGHVS, CDR2 FQNEAQ. V was clipped by 0 bases and J by 4 bases; unmatched bases: 6. The CDR3 length is 15 residues. The CDR3 spells CASSLAGTAAYEQYF. The CDR3 DNA sequence: TGTGCCAGCAGCTTAGCAGGGACAGCAGCGTACGAGCAGTACTTC.

This chain links TRBV10-3 with TRBJ2-1; 10 bases are shared with TRBD2. The germline V gene encodes CDR1 ENHRY and CDR2 SYGVKD. V gave up 4 bases and J gave up 7 bases; unmatched junction bases: 1. The CDR3 is 13 amino acids. This CDR3 is CAISGTSGNEQFF. The CDR3 DNA is TGTGCCATCAGTGGGACTAGCGGTAATGAGCAGTTCTTC.

This clone showed up just once. The CDR3 coding sequence is TGTGCCAGCAGCTTACAGAGGGACTCCTACAATGAGCAGTTCTTC. It yields the protein CASSLQRDSYNEQFF. The chain employs TRBV7-3 and TRBJ2-1, with a weak D call TRBD2 (5 bases). Trimming took off 2 bases at V and 0 bases at J, with 8 bases between the two ends. CDR1 and CDR2 (germline): SGHTA, FQGTGA. The CDR3 has 15 amino acids.

The chain is built from TRBV7-9 and TRBJ1-4; D is possibly TRBD1 (5 bases). The CDR3 is 14 residues long. Germline V gene sequence: CDR1 SEHNR, CDR2 FQNEAQ (reference sequence). The V and J ends lost 3 bases and 8 bases respectively, with 13 bases between them. Here the CDR3 reads CASSFGTFGEKLFF. As DNA, the CDR3 is TGTGCCAGCAGCTTTGGGACTTTTGGGGAAAAACTGTTTTTT. The whole variable domain, remainder taken from reference TRBV7-9 and TRBJ1-4, is DTGVSQNPRHKITKRGQNVTFRCDPISEHNRLYWYRQTLGQGPEFLTYFQNEAQLEKSRLLSDRFSAERPKGSFSTLEIQRTEQGDSAMYLCASSFGTFGEKLFFGSGTQLSVL.

The chain links TRBV7-2 to TRBJ2-7; 8 bases line up with TRBD2. The CDR3 runs to 16 residues. Germline assignment: CDR1 SGHTA and CDR2 FQGNSA. Unmatched junction bases numbered 6, after V lost 0 bases and J lost 2 bases. CDR3: CASSLAGTSGTYEQYF. The CDR3 coding sequence is TGTGCCAGCAGCTTAGCTGGCACTAGCGGTACCTACGAGCAGTACTTC.

This sequence joins TRBV2 and TRBJ1-2; D remains unclear. CDR1 is SNHLY and CDR2 is FYNNEI in the germline V gene. The length of the CDR3 is 14 residues. Trimming cost V 4 bases and J 0 bases, with 9 bases left between them. The CDR3 sequence is CASSGATTNYGYTF. In nucleotides, the CDR3 is TGTGCCAGCAGTGGGGCAACTACTAACTATGGCTACACCTTC. Full variable domain (missing parts from reference TRBV2 and TRBJ1-2): EPEVTQTPSHQVTQMGQEVILRCVPISNHLYFYWYRQILGQKVEFLVSFYNNEISEKSEIFDDQFSVERPDGSNFTLKIRSTKLEDSAMYFCASSGATTNYGYTFGSGTRLTVV.

The rearrangement uses TRBV27 and TRBJ2-1, with D possibly matching TRBD1 (5 bases). The CDR3 sequence is 15 residues long. Per germline, CDR1 MNHEY and CDR2 SMNVEV (reference sequence). The V end was cut by 6 bases, the J end by 0 bases, with 12 bases between. The CDR3 spells CASRTGQLSYNEQFF. CDR3 DNA: TGTGCCAGCAGAACAGGACAACTCTCCTACAATGAGCAGTTCTTC.

This rearrangement joins TRBV11-3 to TRBJ2-5, with 8 nucleotides matching TRBD1. Matching the DNA end better, TRBJ2-7 makes the J call doubtful. CDR1 and CDR2 from the germline V gene are SGHNT and YENEEA. The CDR3 is 15 residues long. CDR3 in DNA: TGTGCCAGCAGCAGATCCGGGACAGGCGGCTACGAGCAGTACTTC. Translated, it gives CASSRSGTGGYEQYF.

V is TRBV7-9 and J is TRBJ2-7; D is possibly TRBD2 (6 bases). V was clipped by 8 bases and J by 3 bases, with 17 bases between them. From germline, CDR1 is SEHNR and CDR2 FQNEAQ (reference sequence). The CDR3 contains 14 residues. The CDR3 loop is CASPSVTSLYEQYF. The CDR3 DNA sequence: TGTGCCAGCCCCTCCGTGACTAGTCTCTACGAGCAGTACTTC. The full variable domain, completed using reference TRBV7-9 and TRBJ2-7, is DTGVSQNPRHKITKRGQNVTFRCDPISEHNRLYWYRQTLGQGPEFLTYFQNEAQLEKSRLLSDRFSAERPKGSFSTLEIQRTEQGDSAMYLCASPSVTSLYEQYFGPGTRLTVT.

This clone was seen a few times. This chain links TRBV28 with TRBJ1-1; maybe TRBD1 (5 bases). With 5 bases removed from V and 7 bases from J, the gap between germline ends came to 14 bases. Per germline, CDR1 MDHEN and CDR2 SYDVKM. The CDR3 spans 13 residues. The CDR3 nucleotides are TGTGCCAGCAGTAATGGACAAGGGAGTGAAGCTTTCTTT. This gives the protein CASSNGQGSEAFF. Variable domain in full (rest from reference TRBV28 and TRBJ1-1): DVKVTQSSRYLVKRTGEKVFLECVQDMDHENMFWYRQDPGLGLRLIYFSYDVKMKEKGDIPEGYSVSREKKERFSLILESASTNQTSMYLCASSNGQGSEAFFGQGTRLTVV.

The rearrangement uses TRBV5-1 and TRBJ1-2; TRBD1 agrees at 8 bases. V lost 4 bases to trimming and J lost 3 bases; unmatched junction nucleotides: 11. From germline, CDR1 is SGHRS and CDR2 YFSETQ. The CDR3 is made up of 16 amino acids. CDR3 nucleotide sequence: TGCGCCAGCAGCAGAGGCGGGACAGGCAACGACTATGGCTACACCTTC. It codes for CASSRGGTGNDYGYTF.

The chain uses TRBV7-8 and TRBJ2-7; 8 nucleotides agree with TRBD1. V shed 2 bases, J shed 0 bases, and the junction held 3 bases outside the gene matches. Germline CDR1 SGHVS, CDR2 FQNEAQ. The CDR3 extends over 15 amino acids. The CDR3 loop is CASSLRTGSSYEQYF. CDR3 sequence (DNA): TGTGCCAGCAGCTTAAGGACAGGGAGCTCCTACGAGCAGTACTTC. Together with reference TRBV7-8 and TRBJ2-7, the CDR3 gives the full variable domain: GAGVSQSPRYKVAKRGQDVALRCDPISGHVSLFWYQQALGQGPEFLTYFQNEAQLDKSGLPSDRFFAERPEGSVSTLKIQRTQQEDSAVYLCASSLRTGSSYEQYFGPGTRLTVT.

This clone was recorded only once. The V and J genes are TRBV19 and TRBJ2-1, with D unresolved. Germline lookup yields CDR1 LNHDA and CDR2 SQIVND (reference sequence). The V end lost 0 bases, the J end lost 8 bases, and 23 bases lay between the germline ends. The CDR3 is 18 residues long. The CDR3 sequence is CASSIDPGYPSSLDEQFF. CDR3 bases: TGTGCCAGTAGTATAGATCCGGGCTACCCTTCAAGCTTGGATGAGCAGTTCTTC.

V and J are TRBV6-6 and TRBJ2-7, with 9 bases that match TRBD2. Germline CDR1 and CDR2: MNHNY and SVGAGI (reference sequence). The CDR3 runs to 15 residues. The V and J ends lost 2 bases and 2 bases, in that order; junction bases with no gene match: 4. CDR3 region: CASSYDSGSTYEQYF. The CDR3 DNA follows: TGTGCCAGCAGTTACGATAGCGGGAGCACCTACGAGCAGTACTTC.

The chain combines TRBV6-1 with TRBJ2-5, with D perhaps TRBD1 (6 bases). Germline CDR1 MNHNS, CDR2 SASEGT. The V end was cut by 3 bases, the J end by 1 base, with 12 bases between. This CDR3 is 15 amino acids long. The CDR3 nucleotides read TGTGCCAGCAGTGACGGCCGCAGGGGCCAAGAGACCCAGTACTTC. Protein: CASSDGRRGQETQYF.

The chain links TRBV23-1 to TRBJ1-1; perhaps TRBD1 as D (6 bases). TRBV23-1 is an open reading frame whose function is uncertain. Trimming left V 8 bases short and J 0 bases short, with 16 bases between. The CDR3 length is 15 residues. The CDR3 DNA reads as TGCGCCAGCCCCCCGGGGGGGGGCATGAACACTGAAGCTTTCTTT. Residues: CASPPGGGMNTEAFF.

This chain uses TRBV6-5 with TRBJ2-3; the D call may be TRBD1 or TRBD2 (5 bases each). In germline, CDR1 is MNHEY, CDR2 SVGAGI. The CDR3 spans 16 residues. Trimming took off 2 bases at V and 0 bases at J, with 12 bases between the two ends. CDR3 region: CASSYRGPSSTDTQYF. The CDR3 nucleotides read TGTGCCAGCAGTTACCGGGGACCTTCGAGCACAGATACGCAGTATTTT.

This clone has only one observation. The rearrangement uses TRBV5-1 and TRBJ2-3; D uncertain. With 0 bases removed from V and 2 bases from J, the gap between germline ends came to 7 bases. This CDR3 has 14 residues. CDR1 SGHRS and CDR2 YFSETQ come from the germline V gene. The CDR3 sequence is CASSLVDPTDTQYF. The CDR3 DNA follows: TGCGCCAGCAGCTTGGTGGACCCCACAGATACGCAGTATTTT.

The J gene is TRBJ2-1, the V gene TRBV18; 7 positions agree with TRBD1. CDR3 size: 16 residues. Trimming removed 3 bases from V and 3 bases from J; junction bases left unmatched: 8. CDR1 KGHSH and CDR2 LQKENI come from the germline V gene. The CDR3 DNA reads TGTGCCAGCTCACCGCTTACCGGGACAGTCTACAATGAGCAGTTCTTC. It yields the protein CASSPLTGTVYNEQFF.

V gene TRBV9 combines with J gene TRBJ2-6, with D possibly matching TRBD1 (6 bases). V was shortened by 6 bases and J by 0 bases, with 16 bases between the two germline ends. This CDR3 has 17 amino acids. In germline, CDR1 is SGDLS, CDR2 YYNGEE. The CDR3 DNA reads as TGTGCCAGCACCGTCCCCCTGGGGGCCTCTGGGGCCAACGTCCTGACTTTC. This translates into CASTVPLGASGANVLTF.